Included here is one TCR beta chain sequence, with context. The target of this receptor is not known. No much larger clone exists at a distance of one base, and base qualities are not known. The donors were healthy, HIV-negative adults who had no recently reported acute infections or vaccinations. All donors were Caucasian adults living in Nashville, Tennessee, USA. For unsorted samples, about 90 million PBMCs were counted and genomic DNA was extracted with the QIAamp DNA Blood Mini kit. Blood was collected by leukapheresis, and PBMCs were isolated by Ficoll-Histopaque density gradient centrifugation and then cryopreserved in liquid nitrogen vapor phase. TCR CDR3 regions were amplified from genomic DNA by multiplex PCR using the deep immunoSEQ assay. Genomic DNA extracted from each cell subset was distributed evenly over all wells of several immunoSEQ 96-well plates, and each plate served as one replicate. Each replicate PCR for unsorted PBMC received approximately 300 ng genomic DNA, equal to 30,000 or so T cell genomes. Ten immunoSEQ deep assay plates were used to sequence the unsorted PBMC genomic DNA. Purified libraries were measured with a Qubit 3.0 fluorometer, size-checked on a Bioanalyzer 2100, and measured again with the KAPA Library Quantification kit. A separate single-read 150-cycle Illumina NextSeq 550 flow cell was used to sequence each immunoSEQ 96-well plate. In the original analysis: Because the immunoSEQ output held only junctional sequences and lacked quality scores, the filtering could not match the filtering applied to full-length reads. Sequences were annotated with PyIR, a Python wrapper for IgBLAST v1.9, using IMGT germline references to assign V/J genes and CDR3. Any read was removed if the V/J assignment was weak (E-value above 1e-6), the CDR3 was missing, or the read contained stop codons, out-of-frame junctions, or ambiguous translated residues. V3J clonotypes were defined as sequences sharing an identical inferred V gene, J gene, and CDR3 amino acid sequence. Percentage overlap between repertoires was computed as shared unique clonotypes divided by the size of the smaller repertoire. RTK rarefaction, the Chao1 estimator, and Recon v2.1 estimates of unobserved clonotypes were used to assess repertoire richness. TCRdb took over this immuneACCESS table, retaining in-frame rearrangements with V and J assigned. Such tables are incomplete; in checked studies, under half of the missing clones stem from an unresolved V gene, and the remainder is unexplained. V and J calls and clone size are copied from that table; D and trimming were computed from the DNA. The sample table holds roughly 500,000 clones, of which more than 75% were seen once. The biggest ten clones account for 12% of the sample.

This sample was included in a study of shared clonotypes between healthy human individuals (dated by TCRdb to 2018 to 2020). Study-wide context: The cohort comprised a couple of women and a few men aged 18 to 49 years. The study deeply sequenced blood TCR repertoires of 5 or 6 healthy adults to estimate repertoire size and the extent of clonotype sharing between individuals. Leukapheresis yielded between about 0.85 and 9.5 billion PBMCs per donor. Libraries were prepared and TCR repertoires were sequenced by different laboratories using diverse techniques, in order to increase sequencing depth and limit assay-specific biases. Study-level results and caveats: The genetic and exposure-history diversity represented was limited by the small number of donors. Sampling was limited to blood, and TCR repertoires in tissue likely differ from TCR repertoires in blood. Pairwise subsampling led to the expectation that sequencing depth would affect the degree of clonotype sharing among donors.

The junction shows trimming of 1 base on V and 5 bases on J, plus 4 bases between the germline ends. CDR1 and CDR2 are read off the germline V gene as SGDLS and YYNGEE. Counted from cysteine to phenylalanine, this CDR3 has 12 amino acids. The sequence is cut down to CDR3 DNA, 36 bases in frame from base 1. Sequencing was carried out using PBMCs. The chain uses TRBV9 and TRBJ2-1; the D gene is unclear. The receptor was isolated from a woman aged 40 to 50 in good health. Some clones in this sample may be carry-over from other donors' samples. The CDR3: CASSVTHNEQFF. The DNA sequence is as follows: TGTGCCAGCAGCGTAACCCACAATGAGCAGTTCTTC.